This TCR beta chain was identified in a study of cytomegalovirus exposure and HLA in healthy donors (dated by TCRdb to between 2016 and 2019). Concerning the study at large: According to an earlier analysis of 587 of the donors, about 179 million T cells yielded 90 million to 140 million unique TCR beta sequences and about 300 Gb of sequence data. An early release that covered about 640 HLA-typed donors contained approximately 300 gigabases of sequencing data and about 84 million unique TCR sequences. Of the roughly 400 genotyped donors, over 70% fell in the genetic ancestry cluster associated with self-reported Caucasian donors. The study was designed to test whether signatures of past pathogen exposure could be identified by cataloging public T cell receptors. The study profiled the T cell repertoires of 550 to 700 subjects by immunosequencing and related them to cytomegalovirus serostatus. Besides the first cohort of around 670 subjects, a separate validation cohort made up of roughly 120 different subjects was used. To predict cytomegalovirus infection status, the study brought together high-throughput TCR immunosequencing, statistical association of individual TCRs with disease status, and machine learning. A later analysis re-analyzed previously published TCR beta repertoires from roughly 630 donors and added high-resolution HLA genotyping to study TCR occurrence patterns. Rather than using new phenotypic data, the later analysis identified candidate immune exposures from TCR beta sequences and from how often those sequences occurred across donors. To decide whether each TCR beta V gene segment behaved as functional or pseudogenic, an earlier analysis of some 600 of the donors relied on high-throughput TCR beta sequencing. Donor age, sex, ethnicity and CMV serostatus were compiled together with the repertoire data. In a later genetic analysis, genome-wide SNP genotypes for about 65% of the roughly 700 donors were used, and that subset was treated as a discovery cohort. Every repertoire in the discovery cohort had been generated on one and the same sequencing platform. HLA typing included class I and class II loci at four-digit resolution. The number of typed donors differed by locus: roughly 620-630 for A, B, C, DRB1 and DQB1; roughly 510 for DQA1; approximately 600 for DPA1; and around 450 for DPB1. Because of strong linkage in the cohort, four to six DR-DQ haplotypes were treated as single units for association and clustering. Among about 400 genotyped donors of the cohort, an average of approximately 220,000 unique TCR beta nucleotide sequences was sequenced per donor, of which about 19% were non-productive.

The sample holds a few counts of this clone. Its antigen has not been determined. Nothing much larger sits one base from this clone, and base qualities are not available. Receptor amplification or capture employed the immunoSEQ multiplex PCR assay. For the multiplex PCR, a mixture combining 60 forward primers for TCR Vbeta segments and 13 reverse primers for TCR Jbeta segments was used. The CDR3 region of rearranged TCR beta genes was amplified from genomic DNA with a multiplex PCR assay. The amplified TCR beta libraries were sequenced on the Illumina HiSeq System as 87-base-pair reads. The paper's data handling went like this. A later analysis counted about 76 million unique TCR beta chains across the 550 to 700 repertoires, and some 12 million of these chains were shared by at least two donors. A nearest-neighbor algorithm error-corrected the raw reads and collapsed the reads into unique sequences, merging closely related sequences to remove PCR and sequencing errors. Alignment of CDR3 sequences to IMGT reference sequences was used to assign V, D and J gene segments. For a sequence to be retained, a match of at least six nucleotides to both a V gene segment and a J gene segment was required. A rearrangement was called productive if the CDR3 had no stop codons and remained in frame with V and J, and every other rearrangement was called non-productive. Following IMGT convention, CDR3 was defined as the stretch from the second conserved V-encoded cysteine to the conserved J-encoded phenylalanine. Sequences without an unambiguous match to a single V gene segment were excluded from the earlier analysis of a few hundred of the donors. In an earlier analysis of approximately 590 of the donors, a V segment was called functional when productive rearrangements were above 56.7%, and segregating when the standard deviation between donors exceeded 5%. To diagnose cytomegalovirus status from the catalog of TCR beta chain sequences, a statistical classification framework was built. In a later analysis, V and J genes were assigned by comparing TCR nucleotide sequences against IMGT/GENE-DB human TR gene sequences. A later analysis assigned CDR3 sequences and most-parsimonious VDJ recombination scenarios with the TCRdist pipeline. In a later analysis, each TCR beta chain was defined by its CDR3 amino acid sequence together with its V-gene family, and reads without a unique V-gene family were excluded. In a later analysis, around 600 highly shared, low-generation-probability nucleotide sequences were removed to address suspected cross-contamination and a sequencing artifact. In a later analysis, a clonal expansion index was calculated for each public chain from normalized within-repertoire ranks of inferred template counts. In a later analysis, generation probabilities were computed with a VDJ recombination model fitted to out-of-frame rearrangements, and the resulting probabilities were checked against IGoR. Hypergeometric tests were used in a later analysis to score TCR-TCR, TCR-HLA and TCR-CMV co-occurrence, with a repertoire-size bias correction applied to the TCR pairs. In a later analysis, false discovery rates were estimated by permuting HLA or CMV assignments 20 times. In a later analysis, co-occurring TCRs were grouped with DBSCAN, and TCRdist sequence similarity was added when clustering was performed within HLA-allele-positive subsets. Repertoires with fewer than 30,000 or more than 120,000 public chains, plus five repertoires with anomalous nucleotide sharing, were excluded from co-occurrence clustering. TCRdb carries this immuneACCESS record with in-frame sequences only. Its versions omit some clonotypes, under half of them owing to an unresolved V gene in the studies checked, with the rest unexplained. V and J calls plus clone size are reproduced from that table; the DNA served to infer D and trimming. The sample profile shows about 160,000 clones; around 84% of them were found once. The ten largest clonotypes hold 1.9% of the sample.

In total, 500 to 700 healthy bone marrow donors made up the cohort. All cohort members were sampled while nominally healthy, although unrecorded immune exposures were likely present. The donor was CMV seronegative and was included in the group of several hundred seronegative cohort members. Each donor provided a peripheral blood sample, and peripheral blood mononuclear cells were used for TCR beta sequencing. Genomic DNA was extracted from the blood cell samples with the Qiagen DNeasy Blood Extraction Kit. Study-wide findings and limitations: A further reported finding was that TCR beta sequences accurately predicted the HLA-A and HLA-B alleles for most subjects in the first cohort. According to the authors, the approach could potentially be generalized to other disease states and immunological phenotypes. In vitro tests confirmed that a few of the cytomegalovirus-associated TCR beta chains recognize cytomegalovirus antigens. The earlier analysis of nearly 600 of the donors excluded 15 to 20 rarely observed V segments, including chromosome 9 orphons, because counts were too low. Most CMV-associated TCR beta chains appeared to be HLA-restricted in a later analysis, and the HLA associations seemed to be driven largely by CMV exposure. Roughly uniform sequencing depth across donors was assumed in presence/absence analyses, although this assumption may not hold. A later genetic analysis reported fewer N-insertions in productive TCRs among donors in an Asian-associated ancestry cluster than the roughly 670-donor mean. For the cohort, immune exposure information was limited to CMV serostatus. In a later analysis, the rate of TCR association differed among HLA loci, with DRB1 alleles having the most associated TCRs and HLA-C alleles having the fewest. Because some donors lacked HLA typing at each locus, the association tests relied only on the typed subset. According to a later analysis, parvovirus B19, influenza, CMV and Epstein-Barr virus appeared linked to several top co-occurrence clusters. While some public TCRs were present in many individuals, most TCR sequences turned up only very rarely across donors. In a later analysis, HLA-associated TCR beta chains were found to be more clonally expanded and to have lower generation probabilities than equally common non-associated chains. An association between a missense DCLRE1C variant and V-gene and J-gene trimming of TCR beta chains was found in a later genetic analysis and replicated in an independent cohort. In both the original and validation cohorts, the classifier was reported to diagnose cytomegalovirus status with high specificity and sensitivity. A later analysis associated 17,000 or so TCR beta sequences with specific HLA alleles at a false discovery rate of 0.05. Correlated functional status among segregating V segments might reflect linkage disequilibrium, but an unknown experimental factor could not be ruled out. The cohort was sequenced for TCR beta chains only, and without alpha or paired-chain data the features that could be detected were limited. In an earlier analysis of some 540 of the donors, most TCR beta V segments appeared in productive rearrangements about 90% or about 30% of the time, broadly matching IMGT annotations. A cluster of highly shared sequence variants was judged likely to be a technical artifact of the sequencing pipeline. When HLA alleles, especially DR and DQ, strongly co-occurred, TCR associations were difficult to assign to individual alleles. The study gave a list of about 160 TCR beta chains associated with cytomegalovirus.

The sample consisted of PBMCs. This TCR was recovered from a man younger than 35 in good health and CMV-seronegative.

Read as DNA, the sequence is TGTGCCAGCAGCCCCGAGAATGAGCAGTTCTTC. The resulting protein is CASSPENEQFF. The V and J genes are TRBV7-2 and TRBJ2-1; the D gene cannot be resolved reliably. Deletion took 5 bases off V and 7 bases off J, with a span of 6 bases between the germline ends. According to the germline V gene, CDR1 reads SGHTA and CDR2 reads FQGNSA. The CDR3 runs 11 amino acids, cysteine and phenylalanine included. The CDR3 DNA has 33 bases and is translated from base 1.